The T cell receptor (beta chain) under discussion was sequenced for a study of shared clonotypes between healthy human individuals. Trimming at V came to 4 bases and at J to 4 bases, leaving 5 bases not matched to a gene. The CDR3 is 14 residues long. Per germline, CDR1 SGDLS and CDR2 YYNGEE. Terminally differentiated effector memory CD45RA+ cells were excluded by CCR7 positive selection of CD45RO-negative cells. The table came from immunoSEQ multiplex PCR; TCRdb's copy has only in-frame clones and leaves some out. Of hundreds of thousands of clones in the sample, just over 90% were seen once. Material: naive CD8+ T cells sorted from blood. This chain uses TRBV9 with TRBJ2-1; TRBD1 matches at 7 bases. The origin of this receptor is a man in his thirties or forties in good health. The CDR3 loop is CASSPGQEYNEQFF. The CDR3 DNA follows: TGTGCCAGCAGCCCCGGACAGGAGTACAATGAGCAGTTCTTC.